One sample yielded the 12 T cell receptor beta chains listed below, sequenced in a study of OX40 agonist ivuxolimab in advanced cancers. Assay: immunoSEQ multiplex PCR; the TCRdb copy retains only in-frame clones and omits some. The data show roughly 67,000 clones, around 87% seen once. The starting material was CD4+ or CD8+ T cells sorted from blood, obtained in a trial of the OX40 agonist ivuxolimab. All receptors come from an adult with an advanced solid tumor such as melanoma, head and neck, liver or kidney cancer.

The V gene is TRBV6-6, the J gene TRBJ1-1, with TRBD1 matching 7 bases. Unmatched junction bases numbered 12, after V lost 6 bases and J lost 11 bases. Germline-derived CDR1 and CDR2 are MNHNY and SVGAGI (reference sequence). The length of the CDR3 is 13 residues. DNA for the CDR3: TGTGCCAGCAGAATTCGACAGGGTTTATCTGCTTTCTTT. Translating it yields CASRIRQGLSAFF.

The chain is built from TRBV6-6 and TRBJ1-2; D remains ambiguous. Germline CDR1 reads MNHNY; CDR2 reads SVGAGI (reference sequence). The CDR3 consists of 13 residues. With 4 bases removed from V and 7 bases from J, the gap between germline ends came to 13 bases. The CDR3 nucleotides read TGTGCCAGCAGTTTTCCGGATATTCCTGGCTACACCTTC. This gives the protein CASSFPDIPGYTF.

J is TRBJ2-1 and V is TRBV6-1; D remains ambiguous. This CDR3 region has 14 residues. Germline lookup yields CDR1 MNHNS and CDR2 SASEGT. Trimming cost V 6 bases and J 9 bases, with 18 bases left between them. CDR3 region: CASRARTLVPEQFF. The CDR3 region has the DNA TGTGCCAGCAGGGCCCGAACCCTAGTTCCTGAGCAGTTCTTC.

CDR3: CAISGAANYGYTF. In DNA form, the CDR3 reads TGTGCCATCAGCGGGGCGGCAAACTATGGCTACACCTTC. The chain employs TRBV10-3 and TRBJ1-2, with D possibly TRBD1 on 5 matching bases. The V gene's germline CDR1 is ENHRY and CDR2 SYGVKD. V lost 6 bases and J 2 bases, leaving 10 bases between the germline ends. This CDR3 is built from 13 residues.

V gene TRBV7-2 combines with J gene TRBJ1-1, with D tentatively TRBD1 (5 bases). Between the trimmed V and J ends, which lost 2 bases and 2 bases, there was a span of 9 bases. The CDR3 totals 14 residues. Germline values: CDR1 SGHTA, CDR2 FQGNSA. In DNA form, the CDR3 reads TGTGCCAGCAGCTTACTCCAGGGCAACACTGAAGCTTTCTTT. The encoded protein is CASSLLQGNTEAFF.

This sequence joins TRBV7-9 and TRBJ1-1, with 8 positions matching TRBD1. V lost 4 bases to trimming and J lost 1 base; unmatched junction nucleotides: 5. Germline CDR1 and CDR2: SEHNR and FQNEAQ (reference sequence). This CDR3 comprises 15 residues. CDR3 protein: CASSSIQGGNTEAFF. The CDR3 DNA reads as TGTGCCAGCAGCTCCATACAGGGGGGGAACACTGAAGCTTTCTTT.

This chain connects TRBV6-5 to TRBJ2-3, with 7 nucleotides matching TRBD2. This CDR3 is built from 14 residues. In germline, CDR1 is MNHEY, CDR2 SVGAGI. V lost 5 bases, J lost 7 bases, and 9 bases stayed unmatched. In DNA, the CDR3 is TGTGCCAGCAGTCCCAGCGGGGCCCGCTATACGCAGTATTTT. Translating gives CASSPSGARYTQYF.

In this sample, this clone turned up once. The rearrangement uses TRBV2 and TRBJ2-5; 14 bases fit TRBD2. Germline V gene sequence: CDR1 SNHLY, CDR2 FYNNEI. After removal of 6 bases from V and 4 bases from J, the junction contained 7 bases not matched to a gene. The CDR3 is made up of 16 amino acids. The CDR3 reads CASRTSGGASAETQYF. CDR3 in DNA: TGTGCCAGCAGGACTAGCGGGGGGGCCTCGGCAGAGACCCAGTACTTC.

The V call is TRBV5-4, the J call TRBJ2-3; weak D call: TRBD1 (5 bases). CDR3 length: 18 amino acids. V was pared by 1 base and J by 0 bases, with 18 bases between. Germline V gene sequence: CDR1 SGHNT, CDR2 YYREEE (reference sequence). The CDR3 DNA reads as TGTGCCAGCAGCTTGCGACGGACACCTTTTTCTAGCACAGATACGCAGTATTTT. This codes for CASSLRRTPFSSTDTQYF.

This chain connects TRBV9 to TRBJ2-3; D remains ambiguous. Germline V lookup: CDR1 SGDLS, CDR2 YYNGEE. The germline V and J ends were trimmed by 0 bases and 1 base, with 15 bases remaining between them. CDR3 size: 17 residues. The CDR3 sequence is CASSVAPPGSGTDTQYF. CDR3 DNA: TGTGCCAGCAGCGTAGCCCCCCCTGGCAGTGGCACAGATACGCAGTATTTT.

The J gene is TRBJ2-2, the V gene TRBV7-9; 12 nucleotides line up with TRBD2. Germline V gene data show CDR1 as SEHNR and CDR2 as FQNEAQ (reference sequence). J was trimmed by 5 bases and V by 11 bases; bases with no gene match: 9. The CDR3 consists of 15 residues. As DNA, the CDR3 is TGTGCCGGACGGGGAGGACTAGCGGGGACCGGGGAGCTGTTTTTT. It specifies CAGRGGLAGTGELFF. Full variable domain (missing parts from reference TRBV7-9 and TRBJ2-2): DTGVSQNPRHKITKRGQNVTFRCDPISEHNRLYWYRQTLGQGPEFLTYFQNEAQLEKSRLLSDRFSAERPKGSFSTLEIQRTEQGDSAMYLCAGRGGLAGTGELFFGEGSRLTVL.

The chain has TRBV5-5 and TRBJ1-1; tentatively, D is TRBD1 (5 bases). This CDR3 contains 15 residues. The ends were cut back, 2 bases at V and 0 bases at J, with 11 bases in the middle. Germline CDR1 and CDR2: SGHKS and YYEKEE (reference sequence). Written as DNA, the CDR3 is TGTGCCAGCAGCTTCCGACAGAACATGAACACTGAAGCTTTCTTT. Its translation is CASSFRQNMNTEAFF. The full variable domain, with the rest looked up from reference TRBV5-5 and TRBJ1-1, is DAGVTQSPTHLIKTRGQQVTLRCSPISGHKSVSWYQQVLGQGPQFIFQYYEKEERGRGNFPDRFSARQFPNYSSELNVNALLLGDSALYLCASSFRQNMNTEAFFGQGTRLTVV.